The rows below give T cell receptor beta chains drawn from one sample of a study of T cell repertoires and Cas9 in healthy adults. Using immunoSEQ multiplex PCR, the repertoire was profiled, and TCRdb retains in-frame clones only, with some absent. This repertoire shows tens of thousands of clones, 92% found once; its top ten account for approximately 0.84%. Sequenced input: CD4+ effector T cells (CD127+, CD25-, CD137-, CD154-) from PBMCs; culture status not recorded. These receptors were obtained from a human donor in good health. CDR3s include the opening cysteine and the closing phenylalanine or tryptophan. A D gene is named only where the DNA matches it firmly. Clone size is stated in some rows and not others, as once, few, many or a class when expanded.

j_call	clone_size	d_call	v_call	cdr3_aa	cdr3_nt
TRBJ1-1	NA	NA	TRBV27	CASSLERGTEAFF	TGTGCCAGCAGTTTAGAGCGGGGGACTGAAGCTTTCTTT
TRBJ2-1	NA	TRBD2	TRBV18	CASSPEGSGTTQFF	TGTGCCAGCTCACCTGAAGGGAGCGGGACCACGCAGTTCTTC
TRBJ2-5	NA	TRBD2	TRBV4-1	CASSPGGGVEPPRGETQYF	TGCGCCAGCAGCCCGGGCGGGGGAGTAGAACCACCCCGGGGAGAGACCCAGTACTTC
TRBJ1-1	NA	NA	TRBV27	CASSPSGGSEAFF	TGTGCCAGCAGTCCCTCGGGGGGCAGTGAAGCTTTCTTT
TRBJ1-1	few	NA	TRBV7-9	CASSLSVQNTEAFF	TGTGCCAGCAGCTTATCGGTACAGAACACTGAAGCTTTCTTT
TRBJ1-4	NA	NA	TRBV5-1	CASSRGNREKLFF	TGCGCCAGCAGCCGCGGGAATCGAGAAAAACTGTTTTTT
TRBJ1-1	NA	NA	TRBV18	CASSGQTNTEAFF	TGTGCCAGCTCGGGACAAACGAACACTGAAGCTTTCTTT
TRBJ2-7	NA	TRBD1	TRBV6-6	CASSYGTGSIEQYF	TGTGCCAGCAGTTACGGGACAGGATCCATCGAGCAGTACTTC
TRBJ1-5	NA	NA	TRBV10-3	CAINEENQPQHF	TGTGCCATCAACGAGGAGAATCAGCCCCAGCATTTT
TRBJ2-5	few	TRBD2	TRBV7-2	CASSETSGSPLGTQYF	TGTGCCAGCAGCGAAACTAGCGGGTCACCCTTGGGGACCCAGTACTTC
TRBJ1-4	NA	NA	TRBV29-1	CSVRDFEKLFF	TGCAGCGTTCGCGATTTTGAAAAACTGTTTTTT
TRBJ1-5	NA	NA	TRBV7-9	CASSPGHGNQPQHF	TGTGCCAGCAGCCCCGGTCACGGCAATCAGCCCCAGCATTTT
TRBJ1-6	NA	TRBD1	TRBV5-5	CASSLVGTGGYSPLHF	TGTGCCAGCAGCTTGGTAGGGACAGGGGGGTATTCACCCCTCCACTTT
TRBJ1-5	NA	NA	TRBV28	CASLLIGSNQPQHF	TGTGCCAGCCTGTTAATCGGGAGCAATCAGCCCCAGCATTTT
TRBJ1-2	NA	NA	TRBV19	CASSTPEGGYTF	TGTGCCAGTAGTACACCAGAGGGGGGCTACACCTTC
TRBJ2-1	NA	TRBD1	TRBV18	CASGVFGGQDAREQFF	TGTGCCAGCGGAGTATTCGGGGGACAGGACGCCAGAGAGCAGTTCTTC
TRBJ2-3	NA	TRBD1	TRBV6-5	CASSDRVTDTQYF	TGTGCCAGCAGCGACAGGGTCACAGATACGCAGTATTTT
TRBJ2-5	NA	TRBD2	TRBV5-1	CASSLGAGLGQETQYF	TGCGCCAGCAGCTTGGGAGCGGGGCTCGGTCAAGAGACCCAGTACTTC
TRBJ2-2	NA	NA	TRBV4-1	CASSQGRANTGELFF	TGCGCCAGCAGCCAAGGACGTGCGAACACCGGGGAGCTGTTTTTT
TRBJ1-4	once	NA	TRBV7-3	CASSSYQGVVKLFF	TGTGCCAGCAGCTCCTACCAGGGTGTAGTAAAACTGTTTTTT
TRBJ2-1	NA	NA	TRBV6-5	CASSLSSGRKEFF	TGTGCCAGCAGTTTATCCTCCGGACGGAAGGAGTTCTTC
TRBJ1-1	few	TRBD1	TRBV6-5	CASSRTGMNTEAFF	TGTGCCAGCAGCCGGACAGGGATGAACACTGAAGCTTTCTTT
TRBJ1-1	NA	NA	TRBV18	CASCRRARTTTEAFF	TGTGCCAGCTGCCGCAGGGCTAGGACAACCACTGAAGCTTTCTTT
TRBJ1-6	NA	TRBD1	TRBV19	CASSGGQVENSPLHF	TGTGCCAGTAGTGGAGGACAGGTAGAAAATTCACCCCTCCACTTT
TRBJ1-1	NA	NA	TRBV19	CASSIRAELTEAFF	TGTGCCAGTAGTATCCGGGCAGAACTCACTGAAGCTTTCTTT
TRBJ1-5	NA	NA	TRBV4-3	CASSQDHYSNQPQHF	TGCGCCAGCAGCCAAGATCACTACAGCAATCAGCCCCAGCATTTT
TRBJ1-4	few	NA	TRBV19	CASKAGADRKLFF	TGTGCCAGTAAGGCCGGGGCGGATAGAAAACTGTTTTTT
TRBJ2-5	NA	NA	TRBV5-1	CASSPGRRTRQETQYF	TGCGCCAGCAGCCCGGGGAGGCGGACAAGACAAGAGACCCAGTACTTC
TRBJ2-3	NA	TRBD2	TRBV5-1	CASSSLAGNTDTQYF	TGCGCCAGCAGCTCCCTAGCGGGAAACACAGATACGCAGTATTTT
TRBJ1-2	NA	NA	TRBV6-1	CATASDGTANGYTF	TGTGCCACCGCCTCCGACGGGACGGCCAACGGCTACACCTTC
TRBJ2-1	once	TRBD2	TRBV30	CAWRDLGTTQFF	TGTGCCTGGAGGGATCTCGGGACTACACAGTTCTTC
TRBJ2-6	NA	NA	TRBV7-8	CASSFMIGAGANVLTF	TGTGCCAGCAGCTTTATGATCGGAGCTGGGGCCAACGTCCTGACTTTC
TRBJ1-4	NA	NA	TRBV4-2	CASSQPGRLNEKLFF	TGTGCCAGCAGCCAACCGGGACGCCTTAATGAAAAACTGTTTTTT
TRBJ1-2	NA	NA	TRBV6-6	CASSYAADRNYGYTF	TGTGCCAGCAGTTACGCCGCAGACCGGAACTATGGCTACACCTTC
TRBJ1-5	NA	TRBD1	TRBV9	CASSVVTGRRPQHF	TGTGCCAGCAGCGTAGTGACAGGGAGGCGGCCCCAGCATTTT
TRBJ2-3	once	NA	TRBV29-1	CSVERGAHGTDTQYF	TGCAGCGTTGAGAGGGGGGCGCATGGAACAGATACGCAGTATTTT
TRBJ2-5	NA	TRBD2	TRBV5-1	CASSPSGGEGETQYF	TGCGCCAGCAGCCCTAGCGGGGGGGAAGGAGAGACCCAGTACTTC
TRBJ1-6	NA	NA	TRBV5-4	CASSSHGWNPASPLHF	TGTGCCAGCAGCTCCCACGGGTGGAATCCCGCTTCACCCCTCCACTTT
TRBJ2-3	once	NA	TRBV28	CASSSLVGHTQYF	TGTGCCAGCAGTTCCCTTGTAGGACATACGCAGTATTTT
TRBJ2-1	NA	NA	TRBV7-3	CASSRSSNGDEQFF	TGTGCCAGCAGCCGCTCCTCTAATGGCGATGAGCAGTTCTTC
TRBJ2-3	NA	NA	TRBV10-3	CAISGFREDTQYF	TGTGCCATCAGCGGCTTTAGAGAAGATACGCAGTATTTT
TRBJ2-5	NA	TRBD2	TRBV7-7	CASSSSTSGGAHHF	TGTGCCAGCAGCTCCTCGACTAGCGGGGGGGCCCATCACTTC
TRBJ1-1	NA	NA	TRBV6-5	CASSYGGVNTEAFF	TGTGCCAGCAGTTACGGAGGGGTGAACACTGAAGCTTTCTTT
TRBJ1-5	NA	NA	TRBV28	CASSVGGAGQPQHF	TGTGCCAGCAGCGTAGGGGGGGCAGGTCAGCCCCAGCATTTT
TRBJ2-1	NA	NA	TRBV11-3	CASSLVGMVNEQFF	TGTGCCAGCAGCTTAGTAGGGATGGTCAATGAGCAGTTCTTC
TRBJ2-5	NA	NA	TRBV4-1	CASSQGGRTQYF	TGCGCCAGCAGCCAAGGAGGTCGGACCCAGTACTTC
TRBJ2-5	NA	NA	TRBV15	CATSRDRLAVETQYF	TGTGCCACCAGTAGAGATCGGCTAGCTGTAGAGACCCAGTACTTC
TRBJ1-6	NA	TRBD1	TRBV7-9	CASSLVTGNSPLHF	TGTGCCAGCAGCTTAGTGACAGGGAATTCACCCCTCCACTTT
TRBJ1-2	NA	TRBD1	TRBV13	CASSLPEDRESGYTF	TGTGCCAGCAGCTTACCAGAGGACAGGGAAAGCGGCTACACCTTC